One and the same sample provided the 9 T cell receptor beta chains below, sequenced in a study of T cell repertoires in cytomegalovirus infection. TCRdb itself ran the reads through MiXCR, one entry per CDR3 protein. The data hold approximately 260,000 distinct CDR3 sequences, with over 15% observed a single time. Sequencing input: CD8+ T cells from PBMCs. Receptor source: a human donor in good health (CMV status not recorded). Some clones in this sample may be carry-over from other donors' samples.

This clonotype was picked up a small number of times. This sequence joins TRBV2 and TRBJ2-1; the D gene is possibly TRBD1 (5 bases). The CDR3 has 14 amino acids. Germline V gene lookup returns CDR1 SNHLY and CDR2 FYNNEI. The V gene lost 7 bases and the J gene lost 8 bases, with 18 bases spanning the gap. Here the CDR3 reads CASKETVSNYEQFF. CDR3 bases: TGTGCCAGCAAAGAGACAGTGAGCAACTATGAGCAGTTCTTC.

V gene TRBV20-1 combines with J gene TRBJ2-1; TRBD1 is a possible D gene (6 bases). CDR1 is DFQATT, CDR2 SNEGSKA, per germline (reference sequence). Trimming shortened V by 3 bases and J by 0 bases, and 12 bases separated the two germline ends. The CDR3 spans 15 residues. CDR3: CSARTGKLSYNEQFF. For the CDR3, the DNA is TGCAGTGCTAGGACAGGAAAACTCTCCTACAATGAGCAGTTCTTC.

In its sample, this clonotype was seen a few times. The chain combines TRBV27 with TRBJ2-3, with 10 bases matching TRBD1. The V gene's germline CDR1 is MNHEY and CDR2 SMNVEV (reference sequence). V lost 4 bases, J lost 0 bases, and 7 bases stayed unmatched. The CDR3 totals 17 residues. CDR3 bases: TGTGCCAGCAGTTCCGTCAGGACAGGGGGGAGCACAGATACGCAGTATTTT. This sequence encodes CASSSVRTGGSTDTQYF.

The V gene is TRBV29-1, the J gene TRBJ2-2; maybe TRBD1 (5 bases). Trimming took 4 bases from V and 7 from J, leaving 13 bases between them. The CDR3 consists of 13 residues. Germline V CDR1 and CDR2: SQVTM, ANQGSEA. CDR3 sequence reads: CSVALRGIGELFF. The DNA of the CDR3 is TGCAGCGTTGCCTTAAGGGGCATCGGGGAGCTGTTTTTT.

DNA of the CDR3: TGTGCCAGCAGTTTCTCCGGGACTGGTGTCTACGAGCAGTACTTC. Translation: CASSFSGTGVYEQYF. The chain is built from TRBV28 and TRBJ2-7; TRBD2 might be the D (6 bases). The CDR3 has 15 amino acids. CDR1 and CDR2 (germline): MDHEN, SYDVKM. The ends were cut back, 3 bases at V and 3 bases at J, with 15 bases in the middle.

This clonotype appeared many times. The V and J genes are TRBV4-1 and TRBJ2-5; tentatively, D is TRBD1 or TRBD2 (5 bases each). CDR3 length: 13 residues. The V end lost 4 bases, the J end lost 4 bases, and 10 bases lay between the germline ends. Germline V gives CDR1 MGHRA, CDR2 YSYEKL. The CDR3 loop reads CASSPRDGETQYF. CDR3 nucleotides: TGCGCCAGCAGCCCCAGGGACGGAGAGACCCAGTACTTC.

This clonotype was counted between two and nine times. This CDR3 reads CASSQETVGVYEQYF. Written as DNA, the CDR3 is TGCGCCAGCAGCCAAGAAACAGTAGGGGTCTACGAGCAGTACTTC. This chain links TRBV4-3 with TRBJ2-7; D may be TRBD1 (5 bases). CDR1 is LGHNA, CDR2 YSLEER, per germline. Trimming removed 0 bases at V and 3 bases at J, with 12 bases between. This CDR3 comprises 15 residues.

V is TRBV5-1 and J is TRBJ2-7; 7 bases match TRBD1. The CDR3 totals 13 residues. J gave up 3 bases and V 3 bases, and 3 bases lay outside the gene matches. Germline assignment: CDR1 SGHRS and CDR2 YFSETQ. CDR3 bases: TGCGCCAGCAGCTGGGGACAGCTCTACGAGCAGTACTTC. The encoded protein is CASSWGQLYEQYF.

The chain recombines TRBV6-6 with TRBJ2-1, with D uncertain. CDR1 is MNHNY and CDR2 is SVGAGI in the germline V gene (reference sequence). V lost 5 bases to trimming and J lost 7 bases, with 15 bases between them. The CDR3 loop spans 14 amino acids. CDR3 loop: CASSLLTFGNEQFF. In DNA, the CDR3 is TGTGCCAGCAGTCTTCTGACATTTGGAAATGAGCAGTTCTTC.